The source of this TCR beta chain is a study of shared clonotypes between healthy human individuals. Turning to the study itself: There were three CD4 naive, three CD4 memory, two CD8 naive and one CD8 memory plates per donor. The study, taken as a whole, reports: Measured sharing among donors was expected to vary with sequencing depth.

Those who donated were healthy HIV-negative adults, with no recent acute infections or vaccinations reported. On this clone: Its antigen remains unidentified.

This CDR3 spans 14 amino acids. Germline CDR1 is SGHTA and CDR2 is FQGNSA. With 5 bases removed from V and 9 bases from J, the gap between germline ends came to 19 bases. For sorted subsets, roughly 200 ng DNA per replicate equaled roughly 30,000 T cell genomes. Some clones are missing from TCRdb's copy, which holds only in-frame ones; the method was immunoSEQ multiplex PCR. The data contain approximately 1.1 million clones, approximately 78% of them singletons. The V call is TRBV7-2, the J call TRBJ2-5; D might be TRBD1 (7 bases). This TCR derives from a man younger than 35 in good health. Some clones in this sample may be carry-over from other donors' samples. Sample: memory CD4+ T cells from PBMCs. The subset: CD45RA-negative fraction. The CDR3 is CASSQQGRGTAQYF. The CDR3 DNA follows: TGTGCCAGCAGCCAACAGGGGCGGGGAACAGCCCAGTACTTC.